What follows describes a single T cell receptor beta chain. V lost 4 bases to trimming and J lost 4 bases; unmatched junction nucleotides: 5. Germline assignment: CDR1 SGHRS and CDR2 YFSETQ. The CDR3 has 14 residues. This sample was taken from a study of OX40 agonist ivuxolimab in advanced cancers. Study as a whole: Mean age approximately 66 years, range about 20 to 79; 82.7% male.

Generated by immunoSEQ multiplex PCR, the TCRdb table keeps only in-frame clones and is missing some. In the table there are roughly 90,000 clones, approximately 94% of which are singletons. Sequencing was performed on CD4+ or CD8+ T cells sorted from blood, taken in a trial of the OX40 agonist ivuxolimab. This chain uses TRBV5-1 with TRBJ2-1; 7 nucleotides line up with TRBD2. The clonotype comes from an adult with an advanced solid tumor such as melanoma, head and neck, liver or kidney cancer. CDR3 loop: CASSLSGPYNEQFF. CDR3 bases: TGCGCCAGCAGCCTTAGCGGGCCATACAATGAGCAGTTCTTC. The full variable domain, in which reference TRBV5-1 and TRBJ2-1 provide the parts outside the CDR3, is KAGVTQTPRYLIKTRGQQVTLSCSPISGHRSVSWYQQTPGQGLQFLFEYFSETQRNKGNFPGRFSGRQFSNSRSEMNVSTLELGDSALYLCASSLSGPYNEQFFGPGTRLTVL.